This T cell receptor (beta chain) emerged from a study of blood T cell repertoires in COVID-19. Study in general: The United States, Italy and Spain provided the acute and convalescent COVID-19 samples. From T cells, B-cell-depleted T cells, or PBMCs came the material, which was cDNA or gDNA.

This clone was seen only a few times. V lost 7 bases and J lost 5, with 11 bases in between. CDR1 is KGHDR, CDR2 SFDVKD, per germline. The CDR3 runs to 13 residues. In the authors' methods: Amplification of reference gene primers was used by the study to estimate nucleated cell counts. Repertoires were generated with immunoSEQ multiplex PCR, while TCRdb's copy carries only in-frame clones and drops some. The V and J calls and the clone size are those of that table, but D and trimming were determined from the DNA. The sample lists about 91,000 clones, 70% to 85% occurring once. The clonotype comes from a man between 65 and 85 years old with acute or convalescent COVID-19. V is TRBV24-1 and J is TRBJ1-5; maybe TRBD1 (5 bases). Sample: peripheral blood. CDR3 DNA: TGTGCCACCAGCGCGGGGCTGTATCAGCCCCAGCATTTT. Its translation is CATSAGLYQPQHF.